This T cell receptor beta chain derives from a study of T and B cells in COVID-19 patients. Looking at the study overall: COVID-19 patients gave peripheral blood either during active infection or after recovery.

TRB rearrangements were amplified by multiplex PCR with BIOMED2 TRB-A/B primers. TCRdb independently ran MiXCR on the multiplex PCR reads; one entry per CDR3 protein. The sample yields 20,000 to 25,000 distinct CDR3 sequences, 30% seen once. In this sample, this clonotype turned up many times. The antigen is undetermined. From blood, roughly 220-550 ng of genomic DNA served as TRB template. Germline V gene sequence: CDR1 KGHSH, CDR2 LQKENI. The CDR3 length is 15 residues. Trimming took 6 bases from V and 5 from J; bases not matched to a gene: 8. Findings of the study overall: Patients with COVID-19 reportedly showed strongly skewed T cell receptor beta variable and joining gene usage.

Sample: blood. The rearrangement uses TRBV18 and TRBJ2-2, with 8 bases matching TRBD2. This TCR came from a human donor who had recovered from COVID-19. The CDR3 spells CASSQGIAGTGELFF. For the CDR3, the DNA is TGTGCCAGCTCCCAAGGGATAGCGGGGACCGGGGAGCTGTTTTTT.